This T cell receptor (beta chain) was identified in a study of Tregs in tolerant kidney transplant recipients. Background on the study: The nonmyeloablative bone marrow transplants came from related graft donors, with transient mixed chimerism. Study-level findings and limits: In tolerant patients, donor-specific Tregs outgrew total Tregs, suggesting antigen-driven expansion. Nucleotide sequences could not be compared across some patients' samples due to primer changes.

The CDR3 is 16 residues long. The V end lost 4 bases, the J end lost 4 bases, and 20 bases lay between the germline ends. Germline CDR1 LNHDA, CDR2 SQIVND (reference sequence). An overnight rest at 37°C with about 200 IU/ml IL-2 preceded regulatory T cell sorting from thawed PBMCs. A word on this clone: The antigen remains undetermined.

Sequencing used immunoSEQ multiplex PCR; TCRdb keeps in-frame clones, though not all of them. The table lists about 64,000 clones, nearly 98% of them singletons. The chain links TRBV19 to TRBJ2-7; D possibly corresponds to TRBD2 (7 bases). The input for sequencing was Tregs from blood, taken before the transplant. The receptor's source is a human donor who received a combined kidney and bone marrow transplant. CDR3 residues: CASSRGGGRGIYEQYF. CDR3 nucleotides: TGTGCCAGTAGTAGGGGGGGCGGGAGAGGGATATACGAGCAGTACTTC. The variable domain in full, with the rest retrieved from reference TRBV19 and TRBJ2-7, is DGGITQSPKYLFRKEGQNVTLSCEQNLNHDAMYWYRQDPGQGLRLIYYSQIVNDFQKGDIAEGYSVSREKKESFPLTVTSAQKNPTAFYLCASSRGGGRGIYEQYFGPGTRLTVT.